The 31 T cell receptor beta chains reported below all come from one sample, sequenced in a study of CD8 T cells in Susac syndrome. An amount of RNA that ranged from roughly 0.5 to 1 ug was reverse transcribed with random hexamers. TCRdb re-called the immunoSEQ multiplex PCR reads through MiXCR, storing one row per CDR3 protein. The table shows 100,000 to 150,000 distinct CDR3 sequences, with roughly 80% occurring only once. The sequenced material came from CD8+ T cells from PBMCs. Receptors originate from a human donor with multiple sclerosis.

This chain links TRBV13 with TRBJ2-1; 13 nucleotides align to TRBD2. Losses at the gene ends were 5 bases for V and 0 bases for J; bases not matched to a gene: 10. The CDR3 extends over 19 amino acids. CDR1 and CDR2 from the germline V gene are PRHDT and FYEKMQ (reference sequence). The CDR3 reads CASSPTGLAGTGSYNEQFF. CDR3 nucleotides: TGTGCCAGCAGCCCAACGGGACTAGCGGGGACGGGCTCCTACAATGAGCAGTTCTTC.

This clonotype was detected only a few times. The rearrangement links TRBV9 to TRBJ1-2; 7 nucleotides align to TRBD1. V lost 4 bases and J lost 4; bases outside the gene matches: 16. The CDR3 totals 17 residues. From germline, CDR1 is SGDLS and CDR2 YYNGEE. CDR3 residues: CASSPRDSLEGSYGYTF. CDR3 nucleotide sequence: TGTGCCAGCAGCCCGAGGGACAGCTTGGAAGGGAGCTATGGCTACACCTTC.

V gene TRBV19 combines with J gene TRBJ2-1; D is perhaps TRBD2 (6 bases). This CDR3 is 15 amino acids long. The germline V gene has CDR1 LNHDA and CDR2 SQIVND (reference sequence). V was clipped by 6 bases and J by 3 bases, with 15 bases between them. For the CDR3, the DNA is TGTGCCAGTAGCCAAGCCCCGACTAGCTACAATGAGCAGTTCTTC. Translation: CASSQAPTSYNEQFF.

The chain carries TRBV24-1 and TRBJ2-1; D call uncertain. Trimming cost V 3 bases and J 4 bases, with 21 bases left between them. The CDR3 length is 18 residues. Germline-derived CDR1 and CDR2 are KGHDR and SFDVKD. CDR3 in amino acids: CATSDHLTGPRPYNEQFF. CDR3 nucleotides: TGTGCCACCAGTGATCACCTAACGGGTCCTAGACCATACAATGAGCAGTTCTTC.

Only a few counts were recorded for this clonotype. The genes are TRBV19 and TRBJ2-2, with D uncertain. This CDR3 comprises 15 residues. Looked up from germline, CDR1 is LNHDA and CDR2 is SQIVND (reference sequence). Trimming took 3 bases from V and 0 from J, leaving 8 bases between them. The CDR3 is CASSIAGPNTGELFF. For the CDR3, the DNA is TGTGCCAGTAGTATTGCCGGGCCGAACACCGGGGAGCTGTTTTTT.

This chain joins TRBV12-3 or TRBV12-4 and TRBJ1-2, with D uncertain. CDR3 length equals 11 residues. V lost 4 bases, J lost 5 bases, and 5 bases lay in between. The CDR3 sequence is CASSWGYGYTF. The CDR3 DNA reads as TGTGCCAGCAGTTGGGGATATGGCTACACCTTC.

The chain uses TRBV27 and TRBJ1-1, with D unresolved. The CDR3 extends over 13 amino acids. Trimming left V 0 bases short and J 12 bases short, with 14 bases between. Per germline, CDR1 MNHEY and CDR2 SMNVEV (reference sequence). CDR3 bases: TGTGCCAGCAGTTTATCCCCGAGGGTGAAGACTTTCTTT. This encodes CASSLSPRVKTFF.

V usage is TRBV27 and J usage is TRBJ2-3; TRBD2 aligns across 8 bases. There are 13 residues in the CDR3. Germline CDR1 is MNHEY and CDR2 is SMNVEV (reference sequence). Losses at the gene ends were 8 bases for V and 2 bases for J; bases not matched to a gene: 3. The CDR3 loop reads CASLAGPTDTQYF. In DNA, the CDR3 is TGTGCCAGCTTAGCGGGACCCACAGATACGCAGTATTTT.

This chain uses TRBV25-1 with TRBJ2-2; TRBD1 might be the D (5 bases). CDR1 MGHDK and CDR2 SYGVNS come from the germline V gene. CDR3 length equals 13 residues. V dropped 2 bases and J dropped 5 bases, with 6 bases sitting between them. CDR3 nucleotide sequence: TGTGCCAGCAGTGAAACAGGTACCGGGGAGCTGTTTTTT. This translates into CASSETGTGELFF.

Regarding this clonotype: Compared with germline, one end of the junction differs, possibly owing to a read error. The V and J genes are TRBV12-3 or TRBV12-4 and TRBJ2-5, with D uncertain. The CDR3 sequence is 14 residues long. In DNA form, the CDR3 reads TGTGCCAGCAGTTCCCCCCTTACCCAAGGGACCCAGTACTTC. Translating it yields CASSSPLTQGTQYF.

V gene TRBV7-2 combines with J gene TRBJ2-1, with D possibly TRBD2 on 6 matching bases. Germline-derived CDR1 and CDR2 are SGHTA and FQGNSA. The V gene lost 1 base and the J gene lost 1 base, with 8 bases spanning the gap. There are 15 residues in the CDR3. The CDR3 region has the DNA TGTGCCAGCAGCTTAGAGGAGGGATCCTACAATGAGCAGTTCTTC. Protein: CASSLEEGSYNEQFF.

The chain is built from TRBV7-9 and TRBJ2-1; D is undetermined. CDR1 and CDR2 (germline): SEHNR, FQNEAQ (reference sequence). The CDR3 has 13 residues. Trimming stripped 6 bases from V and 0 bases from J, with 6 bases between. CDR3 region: CASSSDSYNEQFF. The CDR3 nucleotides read TGTGCCAGCAGTTCAGACTCCTACAATGAGCAGTTCTTC.

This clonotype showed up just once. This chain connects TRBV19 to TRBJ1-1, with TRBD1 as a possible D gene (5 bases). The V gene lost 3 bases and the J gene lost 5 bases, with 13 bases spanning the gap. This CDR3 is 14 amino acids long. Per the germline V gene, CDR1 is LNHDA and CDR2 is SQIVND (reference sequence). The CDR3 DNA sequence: TGTGCCAGTAGTATCGCCGGGACGAGGACTGAAGCTTTCTTT. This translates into CASSIAGTRTEAFF.

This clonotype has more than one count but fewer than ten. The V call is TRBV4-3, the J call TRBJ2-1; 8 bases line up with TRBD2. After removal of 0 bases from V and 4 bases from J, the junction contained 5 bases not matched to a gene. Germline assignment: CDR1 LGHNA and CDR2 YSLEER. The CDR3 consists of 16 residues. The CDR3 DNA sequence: TGCGCCAGCAGCCAAGATACGGGAGGGGGATACAATGAGCAGTTCTTC. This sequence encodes CASSQDTGGGYNEQFF.

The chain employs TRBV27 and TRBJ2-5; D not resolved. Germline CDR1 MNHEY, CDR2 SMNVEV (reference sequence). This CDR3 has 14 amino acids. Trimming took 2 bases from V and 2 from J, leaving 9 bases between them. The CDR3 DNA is TGTGCCAGCAGTTTACTTAGCAGACAAGAGACCCAGTACTTC. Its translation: CASSLLSRQETQYF.

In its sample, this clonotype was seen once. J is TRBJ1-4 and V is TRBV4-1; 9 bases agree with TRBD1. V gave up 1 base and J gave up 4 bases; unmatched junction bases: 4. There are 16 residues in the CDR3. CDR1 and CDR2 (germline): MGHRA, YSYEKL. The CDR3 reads CASSQVTGGDNEKLFF. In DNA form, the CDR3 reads TGCGCCAGCAGCCAAGTGACAGGGGGAGATAATGAAAAACTGTTTTTT.

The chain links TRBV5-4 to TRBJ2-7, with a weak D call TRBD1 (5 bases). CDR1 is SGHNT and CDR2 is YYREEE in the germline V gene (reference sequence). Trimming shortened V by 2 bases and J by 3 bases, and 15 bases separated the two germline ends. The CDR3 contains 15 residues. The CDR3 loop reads CASSLGQGIFYEQYF. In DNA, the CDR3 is TGTGCCAGCAGCTTAGGGCAGGGCATTTTCTACGAGCAGTACTTC. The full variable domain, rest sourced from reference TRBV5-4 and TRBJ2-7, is ETGVTQSPTHLIKTRGQQVTLRCSSQSGHNTVSWYQQALGQGPQFIFQYYREEENGRGNFPPRFSGLQFPNYSSELNVNALELDDSALYLCASSLGQGIFYEQYFGPGTRLTVT.

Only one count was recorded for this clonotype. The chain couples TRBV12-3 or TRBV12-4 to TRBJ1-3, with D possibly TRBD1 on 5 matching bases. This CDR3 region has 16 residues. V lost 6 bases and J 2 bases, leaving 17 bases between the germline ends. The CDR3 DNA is TGTGCCAGCAGCCGACAGAGCGGAGGGGCTGGAAACACCATATATTTT. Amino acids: CASSRQSGGAGNTIYF.

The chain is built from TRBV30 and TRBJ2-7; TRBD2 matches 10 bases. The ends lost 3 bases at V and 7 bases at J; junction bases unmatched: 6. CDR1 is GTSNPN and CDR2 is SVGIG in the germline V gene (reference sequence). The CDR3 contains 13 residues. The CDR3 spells CAWSTSGGEEQYF. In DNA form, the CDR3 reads TGTGCCTGGAGCACCAGCGGGGGGGAGGAGCAGTACTTC.

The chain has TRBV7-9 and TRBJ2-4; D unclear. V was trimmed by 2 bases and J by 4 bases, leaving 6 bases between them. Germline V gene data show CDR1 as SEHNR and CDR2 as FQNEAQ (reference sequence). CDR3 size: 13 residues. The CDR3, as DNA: TGTGCCAGCAGCTTAAAAGGGAAAAACATTCAGTACTTC. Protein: CASSLKGKNIQYF.

The CDR3 DNA follows: TGTGCCAGCAGCTTGGGGCCAGAGTTCGAGCAGTACGTC. Amino acids: CASSLGPEFEQYV. The chain links TRBV5-5 to TRBJ2-7; D call uncertain. Germline V CDR1 and CDR2: SGHKS, YYEKEE (reference sequence). The CDR3 runs 13 residues. Trimming pared 0 bases from V and 6 bases from J, leaving 10 bases between.

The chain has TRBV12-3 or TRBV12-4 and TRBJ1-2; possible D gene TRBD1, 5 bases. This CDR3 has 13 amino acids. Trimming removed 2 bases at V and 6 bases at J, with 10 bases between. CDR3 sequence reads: CASSLRGWDGYTF. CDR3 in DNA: TGTGCCAGCAGTTTACGGGGGTGGGATGGCTACACCTTC.

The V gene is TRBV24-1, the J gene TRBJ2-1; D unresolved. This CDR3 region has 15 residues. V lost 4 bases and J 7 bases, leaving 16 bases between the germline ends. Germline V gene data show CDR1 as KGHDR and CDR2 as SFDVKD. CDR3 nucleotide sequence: TGTGCCACCAGTGACCCTTCGGAAGGGCCAAATGAGCAGTTCTTC. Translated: CATSDPSEGPNEQFF.

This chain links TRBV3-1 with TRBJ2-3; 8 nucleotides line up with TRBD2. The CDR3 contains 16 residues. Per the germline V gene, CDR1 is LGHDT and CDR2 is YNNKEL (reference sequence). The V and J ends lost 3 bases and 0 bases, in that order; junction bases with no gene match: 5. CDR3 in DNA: TGTGCCAGCAGCCATGGTGGCGGGAGGAGCACAGATACGCAGTATTTT. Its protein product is CASSHGGGRSTDTQYF.

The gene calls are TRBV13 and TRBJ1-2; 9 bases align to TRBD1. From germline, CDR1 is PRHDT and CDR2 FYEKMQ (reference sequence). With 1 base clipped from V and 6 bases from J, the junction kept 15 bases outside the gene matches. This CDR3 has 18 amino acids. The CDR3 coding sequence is TGTGCCAGCAGCTTAGATCTCCGGGACAGGGCATTACTAGATGGCTACACCTTC. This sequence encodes CASSLDLRDRALLDGYTF.

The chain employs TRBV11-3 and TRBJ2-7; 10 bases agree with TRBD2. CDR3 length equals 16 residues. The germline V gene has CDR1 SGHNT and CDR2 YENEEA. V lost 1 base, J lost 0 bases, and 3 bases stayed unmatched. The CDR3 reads CASSLGPSGSSYEQYV. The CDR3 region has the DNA TGTGCCAGCAGCTTAGGTCCTAGCGGGAGCTCCTACGAGCAGTACGTC.

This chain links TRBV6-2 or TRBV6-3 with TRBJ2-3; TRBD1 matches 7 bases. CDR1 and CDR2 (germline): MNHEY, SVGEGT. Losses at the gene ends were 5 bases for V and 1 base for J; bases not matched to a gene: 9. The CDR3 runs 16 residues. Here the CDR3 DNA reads TGTGCCAGCAGTCAACATCCGGGACAGCGCACAGATACGCAGTATTTT. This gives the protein CASSQHPGQRTDTQYF.

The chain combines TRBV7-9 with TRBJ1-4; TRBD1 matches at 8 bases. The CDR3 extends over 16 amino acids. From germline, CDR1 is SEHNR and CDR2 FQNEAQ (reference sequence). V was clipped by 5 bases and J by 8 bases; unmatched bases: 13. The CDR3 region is CASSALTGEAAEKLFF. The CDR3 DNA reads TGTGCCAGCAGCGCTTTGACAGGGGAAGCTGCGGAAAAACTGTTTTTT.

The CDR3 DNA follows: TGTGCCAGCAGTTTTCGGGCGGGGGGCCCCTACAATGAGCAGTTCTTC. Its translation is CASSFRAGGPYNEQFF. The chain carries TRBV12-3 or TRBV12-4 and TRBJ2-1; 8 nucleotides agree with TRBD2. V trimming: 3 bases; J trimming: 2 bases; junction bases outside the gene matches: 6. The CDR3 sequence is 16 residues long.

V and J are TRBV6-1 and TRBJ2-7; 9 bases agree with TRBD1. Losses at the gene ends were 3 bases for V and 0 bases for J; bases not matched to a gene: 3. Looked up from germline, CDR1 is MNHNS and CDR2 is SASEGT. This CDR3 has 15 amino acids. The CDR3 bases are TGTGCCAGCAGTGAGGGGACAGGGTCCTCCTACGAGCAGTACGTC. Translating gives CASSEGTGSSYEQYV.

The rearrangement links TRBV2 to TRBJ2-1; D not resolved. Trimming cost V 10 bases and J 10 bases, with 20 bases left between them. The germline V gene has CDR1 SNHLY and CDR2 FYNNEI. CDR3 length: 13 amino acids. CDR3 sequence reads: CATTPPLSLEQFF. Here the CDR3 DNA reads TGTGCCACCACCCCCCCCCTTTCTTTAGAGCAGTTCTTC.